This is a list of T cell receptor beta chains from one sample in a study of blood T cells in healthy people across ages. Each CDR3 protein gets one entry after TCRdb re-called the 5' RACE reads with MiXCR. The data show under 1,000,000 distinct CDR3 sequences, with about 37% seen just once and roughly 13% held by the top ten. Input material: blood. The receptors were gathered from a man aged 18 to 30 in good health. Both conserved end residues are part of each CDR3. A D gene is named only where the DNA matches it firmly. Not all rows give a size; the values are once, few, many and, for expanded clones, a class.

abundance: few; v_gene: TRBV10-3; d_gene: -; j_gene: TRBJ1-2; CDR3nt: TGTGCCATCAGTGACCGTTTGGGGAACTATGGCTACACCTTC; CDR3aa: CAISDRLGNYGYTF
abundance: many; v_gene: TRBV7-2; d_gene: TRBD2; j_gene: TRBJ2-5; CDR3nt: TGTGCCAGCAGCTTAGGCCGGCTAGCGGGGCGTGAAGAGACCCAGTACTTC; CDR3aa: CASSLGRLAGREETQYF
abundance: -; v_gene: TRBV5-5; d_gene: TRBD1; j_gene: TRBJ1-1; CDR3nt: TGTGCCAGCAGCTTGTTACAGGGGCCCGGAGCTTTCTTT; CDR3aa: CASSLLQGPGAFF
abundance: few; v_gene: TRBV12-3/TRBV12-4; d_gene: TRBD1; j_gene: TRBJ1-2; CDR3nt: TGTGCCAGCAGACCCGACTCAGACAGGGAAGCGAGCACCTTC; CDR3aa: CASRPDSDREASTF
abundance: -; v_gene: TRBV4-1; d_gene: -; j_gene: TRBJ1-2; CDR3nt: TGCGCCAGCAGCCTATACCGGGACAACTATGGCTACACCTTC; CDR3aa: CASSLYRDNYGYTF
abundance: few; v_gene: TRBV4-1; d_gene: -; j_gene: TRBJ2-3; CDR3nt: TGCGCCAGCAGCCAGGGGGGCCCCTCAGATACGCAGTATTTT; CDR3aa: CASSQGGPSDTQYF
abundance: -; v_gene: TRBV24-1; d_gene: TRBD1; j_gene: TRBJ2-5; CDR3nt: TGTGCCACCAGTGCCCTGGCGGGACAGGGGCAAGAGACCCAGTACTTC; CDR3aa: CATSALAGQGQETQYF
abundance: -; v_gene: TRBV11-2; d_gene: TRBD2; j_gene: TRBJ2-1; CDR3nt: TGTGCCAGCAGCTCCGGACTAGCCCTACAAGAGACCCAGTTCTTC; CDR3aa: CASSSGLALQETQFF
abundance: -; v_gene: TRBV7-3; d_gene: -; j_gene: TRBJ2-5; CDR3nt: TGTGCCAGCAGCTCCGCTGGGGGGACCCAGTACTTC; CDR3aa: CASSSAGGTQYF
abundance: -; v_gene: TRBV12-3/TRBV12-4; d_gene: -; j_gene: TRBJ2-7; CDR3nt: TGTGCCGACAGCAAACAGGTTACCCTATCCTACGAGCAGTACTTC; CDR3aa: CADSKQVTLSYEQYF
abundance: few; v_gene: TRBV2; d_gene: TRBD1; j_gene: TRBJ1-1; CDR3nt: TGTGCCACTCGGGACAGGGGGAACACTGAAGCTTTCTTT; CDR3aa: CATRDRGNTEAFF